This T cell receptor (beta chain) is drawn from a study of radiation and T cells in renal cell carcinoma. Time point of the sample: blood 4 weeks post-SBRT, at nephrectomy. Treatment given: 15 Gy SBRT to primary tumor, nephrectomy 4 weeks later. Nephrectomy followed 15 Gy stereotactic body radiation by 4 weeks. This renal cell carcinoma was of the clear cell type. Only in-frame clones appear in the TCRdb table, and some are missing; sequencing was by immunoSEQ multiplex PCR. Counted here are 150,000 or so clones, about 87% occurring once; the ten biggest clones make up about 11%. J gave up 5 bases and V 4 bases, and 7 bases lay outside the gene matches. This CDR3 has 13 residues. Germline CDR1 is SQVTM and CDR2 is ANQGSEA. Details on this clone: Its matching antigen is unknown.

Study-level findings and limits: From baseline, blood top tumor clonotypes peaked at 2 weeks post-radiation.

The chain joins TRBV29-1 to TRBJ2-7; 8 bases match TRBD1. The sequence came from a woman aged 45-65 years with renal cell carcinoma. The sequenced sample was blood, obtained from a patient whose treatment included radiotherapy and nephrectomy. This chain's CDR3 is CSVGQGARNEQYF. Here the CDR3 DNA reads TGCAGCGTTGGGCAGGGGGCGCGAAACGAGCAGTACTTC.